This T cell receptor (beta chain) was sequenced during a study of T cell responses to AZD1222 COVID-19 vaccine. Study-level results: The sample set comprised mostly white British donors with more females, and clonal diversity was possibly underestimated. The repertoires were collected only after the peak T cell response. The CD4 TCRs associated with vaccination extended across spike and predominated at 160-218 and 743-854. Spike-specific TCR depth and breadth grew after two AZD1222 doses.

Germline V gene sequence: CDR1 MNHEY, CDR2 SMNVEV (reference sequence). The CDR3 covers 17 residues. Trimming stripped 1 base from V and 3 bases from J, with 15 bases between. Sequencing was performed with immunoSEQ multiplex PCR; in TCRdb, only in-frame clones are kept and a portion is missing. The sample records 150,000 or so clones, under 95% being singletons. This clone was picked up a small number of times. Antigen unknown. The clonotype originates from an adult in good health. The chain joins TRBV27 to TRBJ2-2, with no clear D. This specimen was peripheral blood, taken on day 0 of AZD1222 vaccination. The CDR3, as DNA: TGTGCCAGCAGTTTATTAGCTTTTCTGGGGTACACCGGGGAGCTGTTTTTT. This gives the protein CASSLLAFLGYTGELFF.